The source of this T cell receptor (beta chain) is a study of regulatory T cells in long-lasting Graves disease. CDR3 length: 14 residues. Deletions cut 8 bases from V and 7 bases from J, with 21 bases between. Germline V gene sequence: CDR1 MNHNS, CDR2 SASEGT. This clonotype showed up many times. Time point given: newly diagnosed GD, antithyroid drugs for less than 3 months. RNA extracted from PBMCs served as the sequencing template. TCR beta libraries were built with iRepertoire HTBI primers and Arm-PCR of CDR3 regions. TCRdb passed the multiplex PCR reads through MiXCR, listing each CDR3 protein once. The sample has 350,000 to 550,000 distinct CDR3 sequences, approximately 16% seen once. This sample was shared with a second study, whose subject was T cells in Graves' hyperthyroidism and ophthalmopathy. From that second work: The majority of expanded thyroid clonotypes above 0.001 also appeared in blood.

V gene TRBV6-1 combines with J gene TRBJ2-7; D is perhaps TRBD2 (5 bases). The source of this sequence is a woman aged 18 to 35 with Graves disease. The source was peripheral blood mononuclear cells (PBMCs), collected at new diagnosis, from a patient treated with antithyroid drugs. The CDR3 nucleotides read TGTGCCAGCTCACCACGCGGGTCCCGGAGAGAGCAGTACTTC. Its translation is CASSPRGSRREQYF.